This TCR beta chain was captured by sequencing in a study of spatial heterogeneity in lung cancer. Time point noted: blood at routine non-recurrence follow-up after resection. This clonotype qualifies as medium-sized. Trimming stripped 5 bases from V and 2 bases from J, with 7 bases between. Per germline, CDR1 MNHEY and CDR2 SVGAGI. The CDR3 loop spans 12 amino acids. All TCR cDNA molecules were individually tagged with a unique molecular identifier. Using its own MiXCR run on the 5' RACE reads, TCRdb lists one record per CDR3 protein. Of over 15,000 distinct CDR3 sequences in the sample, about 6% were seen once.

This sequence joins TRBV6-5 and TRBJ2-7; maybe TRBD1 (5 bases). The specimen comprised PBMCs, sampled at follow-up. The origin of this receptor is a male donor with early-stage non-small cell lung cancer. This chain's CDR3 is CASSPGTYEQYF. The CDR3 DNA follows: TGTGCCAGCAGTCCAGGGACCTACGAGCAGTACTTC.